This T cell receptor beta chain was sequenced during a study of T cells in pancreatic ductal adenocarcinoma. Overall study results and limits: Blood had more productive templates and about 8-fold more unique clonotypes than tumor.

TCRdb's table, derived via immunoSEQ multiplex PCR, lists solely in-frame clones and lacks some. The top ten hold around 7.2% of the sample, which has roughly 5,000 clones, more than 60% seen once. The CDR3 spans 12 residues. Germline CDR1 SGHNT, CDR2 YYREEE (reference sequence). Trimming removed 0 bases from V and 3 bases from J, with 1 base in between. Surgery without prior neoadjuvant therapy was the treatment of the selected pancreatic ductal adenocarcinoma patients. As to this clone: Its antigen is as yet unknown.

The TCR originated in a human donor with pancreatic ductal adenocarcinoma. The donor label of this sample is uncertain. This chain uses TRBV5-4 with TRBJ1-3; D is undetermined. Material: pancreatic tumor tissue. CDR3 protein: CASSLGGNTIYF. The CDR3 DNA sequence: TGTGCCAGCAGCTTGGGTGGAAACACCATATATTTT.